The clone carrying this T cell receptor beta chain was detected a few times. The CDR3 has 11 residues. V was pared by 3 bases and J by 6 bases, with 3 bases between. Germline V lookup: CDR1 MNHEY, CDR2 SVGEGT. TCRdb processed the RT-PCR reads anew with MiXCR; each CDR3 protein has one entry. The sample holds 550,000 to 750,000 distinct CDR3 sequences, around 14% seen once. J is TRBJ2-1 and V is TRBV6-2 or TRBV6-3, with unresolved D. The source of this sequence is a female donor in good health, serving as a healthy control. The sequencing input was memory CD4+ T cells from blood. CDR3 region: CASSYPNEQFF. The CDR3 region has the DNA TGTGCCAGCAGTTATCCCAATGAGCAGTTCTTC.